The clone carrying this T cell receptor (beta chain) was seen many times. This CDR3 is built from 18 residues. J was trimmed by 0 bases and V by 2 bases; bases with no gene match: 14. Germline assignment: CDR1 DFQATT and CDR2 SNEGSKA (reference sequence). MiXCR was run by TCRdb on the RT-PCR reads, yielding one entry per CDR3 protein. The sample records about 680,000 distinct CDR3 sequences, 13% to 15% being singletons. Input material: memory CD4+ T cells from blood. This TCR came from a female donor in good health, serving as a healthy control. V is TRBV20-1 and J is TRBJ2-7, with TRBD1 identical over 9 bases. CDR3 DNA sequence: TGCAGTGCTAGAACCATCTTGACCGGGACAGGGCGCTCCTACGAGCAGTACTTC. This translates into CSARTILTGTGRSYEQYF.